The 9 T cell receptor beta chains presented below share a single source sample, sequenced in a study of blood T cell repertoires in COVID-19. The data were produced by immunoSEQ multiplex PCR, yet TCRdb's version contains in-frame clones alone and is incomplete. The data contain tens of thousands of clones, 65% to 85% of them singletons. The sequenced sample was peripheral blood. Source of these receptors: a man aged 65 to 85 with COVID-19, enrolled during active disease.

The DNA for the CDR3 is TGTGCCAGCAGCCGAGCTAGCGGGGGGGCGACCGGGGAGCTGTTTTTT. Amino acid sequence: CASSRASGGATGELFF. V usage is TRBV14 and J usage is TRBJ2-2; 12 bases line up with TRBD2. With V trimmed by 4 bases and J by 5 bases, 5 bases remained unmatched. This CDR3 spans 16 amino acids. Per germline, CDR1 SGHDN and CDR2 FVKESK.

The chain recombines TRBV7-2 with TRBJ2-5, with 13 bases matching TRBD2. V shed 5 bases and J 8 bases; nucleotides not matched to a gene: 5. This CDR3 has 14 amino acids. Germline V lookup: CDR1 SGHTA, CDR2 FQGNSA. CDR3 nucleotide sequence: TGTGCCAGCAGCGCCGGGACTAGCGGGGAAACCCAGTACTTC. It translates to CASSAGTSGETQYF.

The V gene is TRBV12-3 or TRBV12-4, the J gene TRBJ2-1; no definite D call. V was shortened by 3 bases and J by 10 bases, with 7 bases between the two germline ends. There are 11 residues in the CDR3. The CDR3 region is CASSFQIEQFF. As DNA, the CDR3 is TGTGCCAGCAGTTTCCAGATAGAGCAGTTCTTC.

The gene calls are TRBV9 and TRBJ2-7; no clear D gene. The CDR3 runs 11 residues. V was shortened by 0 bases and J by 6 bases, with 4 bases between the two germline ends. CDR1 and CDR2 from the germline V gene are SGDLS and YYNGEE. The CDR3 DNA reads as TGTGCCAGCAGCGTAGGACTCGAGCAGTACTTC. Translated: CASSVGLEQYF.

This chain links TRBV7-9 with TRBJ1-2; D is undetermined. Trimming cost V 5 bases and J 4 bases, with 23 bases left between them. Germline-derived CDR1 and CDR2 are SEHNR and FQNEAQ (reference sequence). This CDR3 is 17 amino acids long. The CDR3 sequence is CASSLGAMEGSSYGYTF. The CDR3 nucleotides are TGTGCCAGCAGCCTAGGAGCGATGGAGGGTTCAAGCTATGGCTACACCTTC.

The rearrangement joins TRBV7-9 to TRBJ1-5; no clear D. The V and J ends lost 3 bases and 5 bases respectively, with 8 bases between them. Germline V lookup: CDR1 SEHNR, CDR2 FQNEAQ (reference sequence). This CDR3 has 13 amino acids. CDR3 DNA sequence: TGTGCCAGCAGCTTCGATACGGATCAGCCCCAGCATTTT. It yields the protein CASSFDTDQPQHF.

This clone showed up just a few times. The chain employs TRBV19 and TRBJ2-2; TRBD2 might be the D (6 bases). The CDR3 has 14 amino acids. The germline gives CDR1 LNHDA, CDR2 SQIVND (reference sequence). Deletions cut 0 bases from V and 8 bases from J, with 10 bases between. The DNA of the CDR3 is TGTGCCAGTAGTATAGATGCGGGGCTTGGGGAGCTGTTTTTT. Amino acid sequence: CASSIDAGLGELFF. Full variable domain (missing parts from reference TRBV19 and TRBJ2-2): DGGITQSPKYLFRKEGQNVTLSCEQNLNHDAMYWYRQDPGQGLRLIYYSQIVNDFQKGDIAEGYSVSREKKESFPLTVTSAQKNPTAFYLCASSIDAGLGELFFGEGSRLTVL.

The rearrangement joins TRBV28 to TRBJ2-3; D call uncertain. Germline V CDR1 and CDR2: MDHEN, SYDVKM. V gave up 3 bases and J gave up 6 bases, with 13 bases separating them. This CDR3 has 14 residues. The CDR3 bases are TGTGCCAGCAGTTTGCGCGGATCGTCGGATACGCAGTATTTT. Translation: CASSLRGSSDTQYF.

The J gene is TRBJ1-2, the V gene TRBV5-4; possibly TRBD1 for D (6 bases). The V end was cut by 0 bases, the J end by 8 bases, with 14 bases between. There are 14 residues in the CDR3. Germline values: CDR1 SGHNT, CDR2 YYREEE (reference sequence). The CDR3 here is CASSLAQGNGGYTF. The CDR3 DNA reads as TGTGCCAGCAGCTTGGCCCAGGGGAACGGGGGCTACACCTTC.